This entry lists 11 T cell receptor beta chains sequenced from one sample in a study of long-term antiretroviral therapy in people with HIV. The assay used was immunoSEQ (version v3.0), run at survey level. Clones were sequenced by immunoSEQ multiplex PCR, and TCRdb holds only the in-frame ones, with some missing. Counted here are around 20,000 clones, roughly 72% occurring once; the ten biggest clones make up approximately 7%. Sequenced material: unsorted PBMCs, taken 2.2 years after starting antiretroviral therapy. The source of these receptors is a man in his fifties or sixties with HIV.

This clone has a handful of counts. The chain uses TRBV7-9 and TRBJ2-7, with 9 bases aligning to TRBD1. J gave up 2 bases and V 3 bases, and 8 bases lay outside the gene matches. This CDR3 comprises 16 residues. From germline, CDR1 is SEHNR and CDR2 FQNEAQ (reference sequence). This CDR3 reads CASSLGQGSEPYEQYF. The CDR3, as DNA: TGTGCCAGCAGCTTGGGACAGGGATCGGAACCCTACGAGCAGTACTTC.

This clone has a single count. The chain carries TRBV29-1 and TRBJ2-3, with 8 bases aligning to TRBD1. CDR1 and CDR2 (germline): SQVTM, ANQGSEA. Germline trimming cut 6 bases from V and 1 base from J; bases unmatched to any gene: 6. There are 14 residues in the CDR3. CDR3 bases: TGCAGCGTCGCGGACAGGGTCCGCACAGATACGCAGTATTTT. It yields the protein CSVADRVRTDTQYF.

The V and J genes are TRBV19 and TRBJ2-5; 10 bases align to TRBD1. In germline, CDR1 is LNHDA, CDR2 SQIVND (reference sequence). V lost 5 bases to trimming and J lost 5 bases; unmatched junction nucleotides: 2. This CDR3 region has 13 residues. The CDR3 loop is CASSGQGGETQYF. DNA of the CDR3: TGTGCCAGTAGTGGACAGGGGGGGGAGACCCAGTACTTC. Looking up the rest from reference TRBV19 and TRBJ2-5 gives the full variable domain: DGGITQSPKYLFRKEGQNVTLSCEQNLNHDAMYWYRQDPGQGLRLIYYSQIVNDFQKGDIAEGYSVSREKKESFPLTVTSAQKNPTAFYLCASSGQGGETQYFGPGTRLLVL.

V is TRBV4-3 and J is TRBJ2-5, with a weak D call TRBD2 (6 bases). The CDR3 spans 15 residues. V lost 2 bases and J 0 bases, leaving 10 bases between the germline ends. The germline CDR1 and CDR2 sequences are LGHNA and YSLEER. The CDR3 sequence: CASSQSAGYQETQYF. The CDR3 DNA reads TGCGCCAGCAGCCAATCCGCGGGGTACCAAGAGACCCAGTACTTC.

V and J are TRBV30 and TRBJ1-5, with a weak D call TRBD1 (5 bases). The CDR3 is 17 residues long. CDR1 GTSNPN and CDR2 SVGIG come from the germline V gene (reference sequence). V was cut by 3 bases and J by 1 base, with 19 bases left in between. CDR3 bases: TGTGCCTGGAGCCCGGGGGATGAAATTCGAAGCAATCAGCCCCAGCATTTT. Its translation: CAWSPGDEIRSNQPQHF.

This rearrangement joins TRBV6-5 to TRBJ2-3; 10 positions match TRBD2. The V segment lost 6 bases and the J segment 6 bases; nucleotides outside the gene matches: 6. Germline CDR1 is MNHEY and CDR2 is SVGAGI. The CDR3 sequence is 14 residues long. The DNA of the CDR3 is TGTGCCAGCAGCCCTAGCGGGAGAACGGATACGCAGTATTTT. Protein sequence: CASSPSGRTDTQYF.

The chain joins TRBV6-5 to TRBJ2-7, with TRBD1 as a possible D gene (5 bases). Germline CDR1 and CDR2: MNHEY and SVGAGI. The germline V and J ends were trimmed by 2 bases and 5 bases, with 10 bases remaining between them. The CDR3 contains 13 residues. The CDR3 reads CASSYDSLDEQYF. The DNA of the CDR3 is TGTGCCAGCAGTTACGACAGTCTTGACGAGCAGTACTTC.

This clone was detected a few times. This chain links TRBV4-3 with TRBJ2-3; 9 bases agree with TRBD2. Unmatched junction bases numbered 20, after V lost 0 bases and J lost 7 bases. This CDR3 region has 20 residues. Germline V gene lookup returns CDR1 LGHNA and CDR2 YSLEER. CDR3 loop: CASSQEIGGGLAIPSHTQYF. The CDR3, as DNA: TGCGCCAGCAGCCAAGAAATTGGGGGGGGACTAGCTATCCCCTCACATACGCAGTATTTT.

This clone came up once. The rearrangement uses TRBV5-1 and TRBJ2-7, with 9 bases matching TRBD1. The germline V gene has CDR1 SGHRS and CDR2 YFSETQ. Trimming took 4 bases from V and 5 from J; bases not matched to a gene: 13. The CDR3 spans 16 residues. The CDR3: CASSPLSGTGIHEQYF. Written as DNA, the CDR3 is TGCGCCAGCAGCCCTTTATCCGGGACAGGGATCCACGAGCAGTACTTC.

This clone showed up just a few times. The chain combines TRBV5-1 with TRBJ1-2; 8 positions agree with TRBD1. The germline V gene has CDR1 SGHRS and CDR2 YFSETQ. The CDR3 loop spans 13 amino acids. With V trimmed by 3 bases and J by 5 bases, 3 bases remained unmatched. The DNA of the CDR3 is TGCGCCAGCAGCTACGGACAGGGTTATGGCTACACCTTC. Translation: CASSYGQGYGYTF.

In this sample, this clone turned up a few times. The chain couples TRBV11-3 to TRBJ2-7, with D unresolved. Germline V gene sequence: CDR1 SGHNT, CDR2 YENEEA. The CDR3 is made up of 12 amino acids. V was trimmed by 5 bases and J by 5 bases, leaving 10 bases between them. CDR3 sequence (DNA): TGTGCCAGCAGCCAAAATAGTAACGAGCAGTACTTC. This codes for CASSQNSNEQYF.